This T cell receptor beta chain was sequenced during a study of beta chain features in type 1 diabetes (dated by TCRdb to 2017 to 2018). With regard to the full study: Mean age, gender distribution, total cell number and subset yield did not differ between patients and healthy donors. A total of under 120,000,000 sorted cells were examined across all samples, and RNA yield correlated strongly with the number of cells per subset. The study compared the TCRB repertoires of sorted circulating CD4+ T cell subsets in recently diagnosed type 1 diabetes patients with those in matched healthy donors. Regulatory and stem cell-like memory subsets were obtained from only 8 patients and roughly 8 healthy donors, while naive and central memory subsets were obtained from all 30 or so donors.

As for this clone: Its antigen target is currently unknown. No quality values exist for individual bases; no much larger clone is one base distant.

The entire amount of isolated RNA was reverse transcribed using the High Capacity cDNA Reverse Transcription Kit, so the sequenced TCRB transcripts were expressed ones. Naive, central memory and regulatory T cell samples underwent deep immunoSEQ sequencing, averaging around 4 million total reads per sample. Sorted cells were lysed in RLT buffer and RNA was extracted with DNase-treated RNeasy Micro or Mini kits, depending on cell number. Each cell subset was processed on its own to prevent cross-contamination, while patient and healthy donor samples were processed together. The immunoSEQ multiplex PCR was used to amplify TCRB sequences from cDNA, yielding 87-bp fragments that span the CDR3 region. Sequencing of the amplicons was performed on the Illumina HiSeq platform. The paper's data handling went like this. Synthetic template baselines were used to correct PCR bias computationally, reads within Hamming distance 2 were collapsed, and singletons that could not be merged were discarded. Reads were aligned to IMGT to assign V, D and J genes, CDR3 length, and insertions or deletions at six rearrangement sites. Within each subset, clonotype counts were normalized to sorted cell number, and only after that were true diversity and Gini coefficients computed with the tcR R package. The overlap coefficient, calculated on TCRB nucleotide sequences, was used to measure repertoire sharing. As a proxy for the pre-selection repertoire, out-of-frame TCRB sequences from naive cells were analyzed. What TCRdb holds here is the immuneACCESS table cut down to in-frame rearrangements. Part of the clones is not present; checked against another copy, under half of the missing clones reflect an unresolved V gene, and the others are unexplained. The V and J calls and the clone size are those of that table, but D and trimming were determined from the DNA. Recorded for this sample are about 900,000 clones; under 20% of them occurred a single time. Of the sample, 0.02% to 0.025% falls within the top ten clones.

The full study reports these points: Naive, central memory and regulatory TCRB repertoires appeared to be more alike among patients than among healthy donors. Because cDNA rather than genomic DNA was sequenced, highly expressing activated cells could have been over-represented, although no difference in activation and CD3 levels was found between groups. Fewer insertions and more nucleotide deletions at VDJ recombination sites were observed in patients with type 1 diabetes, implying thymic rearrangement abnormalities. A moderate but significant shortening of TCRB CDR3 length was observed in type 1 diabetes patients in all four CD4+ subsets. Shorter templates might have been favored by PCR, but patient and control samples were amplified and corrected together, so both groups would have been affected equally by any skew. Because the HLA sub-analyses included only small numbers of individuals, any influence of HLA type on TCRB rearrangement was left unresolved.

The CDR3 runs 15 residues from the cysteine to the phenylalanine. Just the 45-base CDR3 DNA is kept, in frame starting at base 1. From the germline V gene (reference sequence), CDR1 is SEHNR and CDR2 is FQNEAQ. Germline trimming amounts to 8 bases on V and 3 bases on J, with 6 as the count of junction bases outside the gene matches. Each donor gave one peripheral blood draw, about 100 mL on average, collected into heparinised tubes. Naive, central memory, regulatory and stem cell-like memory CD4+ T cells were sorted on a BD FACSAria II using a panel including CD45RO, CCR7, CD25, CD127, CD95 and CD27. A purity above 95% was achieved for all sorted populations. PBMCs were isolated right away by Lymphoprep density gradient centrifugation and were stained directly, without culture. Samples were stained and sorted in pairs, with one healthy donor and one patient per experiment, so that batch effects were minimized.

The specimen sequenced was naive CD4+ T cells from blood. What the cell subset or site label conveys for this sample: true naive CD4+ T cells. The sequence was collected from a woman aged 18-29 years in good health. This chain joins TRBV7-9 to TRBJ2-3; 12 central nucleotides agree with TRBD2. CDR3 region: CASVRTSGTTDTQYF. The DNA sequence reads TGTGCCAGCGTGCGGACTAGCGGGACGACAGATACGCAGTATTTT.